This TCR beta chain was identified during a study of T cell responses to AZD1222 COVID-19 vaccine. V lost 3 bases and J 0 bases, leaving 11 bases between the germline ends. This CDR3 is built from 15 residues. Germline V CDR1 and CDR2: MGHRA, YSYEKL. Clones were sequenced by immunoSEQ multiplex PCR, and TCRdb holds only the in-frame ones, with some missing. The data contain roughly 120,000 clones, approximately 90% of them singletons. This chain links TRBV4-1 with TRBJ2-5; D not resolved. This clonotype originated in an adult who received the AZD1222 COVID-19 vaccine. The sequenced sample was peripheral blood, obtained 28 days after the second AZD1222 dose. The CDR3 spells CASSQIHTYQETQYF. CDR3 in DNA: TGCGCCAGCAGCCAGATTCACACGTACCAAGAGACCCAGTACTTC.